One and the same sample provided the 15 T cell receptor beta chains below, sequenced in a study of shared clonotypes between healthy human individuals. The assay was immunoSEQ multiplex PCR, and TCRdb's table has in-frame clones only and misses some. The repertoire has some 2,500,000 clones, just under 95% of them found once; the top ten carry more than 0.35%. Sequencing was done on a sample of naive CD4+ T cells from PBMCs. Subset of the sample: CD45RA+ positively selected. These receptors all come from a man between 18 and 29 years old in good health. Some clones in this sample may be carry-over from other donors' samples.

This chain links TRBV7-9 with TRBJ2-7, with D unresolved. Trimming shortened V by 1 base and J by 5 bases, and 6 bases separated the two germline ends. The CDR3 is 12 residues long. Germline V gene data show CDR1 as SEHNR and CDR2 as FQNEAQ (reference sequence). CDR3 in amino acids: CASSLVRHEQYF. The CDR3 DNA sequence: TGTGCCAGCAGCTTAGTCCGACACGAGCAGTACTTC.

This chain joins TRBV7-2 and TRBJ1-1, with D possibly matching TRBD1 (5 bases). The CDR3 is 16 residues long. Trimming cost V 2 bases and J 0 bases, with 13 bases left between them. Germline V gene data show CDR1 as SGHTA and CDR2 as FQGNSA. The DNA for the CDR3 is TGTGCCAGCAGCTTAAGAGGGGACGGTATGAACACTGAAGCTTTCTTT. Translated: CASSLRGDGMNTEAFF.

V usage is TRBV4-1 and J usage is TRBJ2-7; 7 nucleotides line up with TRBD1. V lost 5 bases to trimming and J lost 1 base; unmatched junction nucleotides: 5. Germline CDR1 and CDR2: MGHRA and YSYEKL. This CDR3 comprises 14 residues. CDR3 protein: CASSRGQSSYEQYF. The CDR3 nucleotides are TGCGCCAGCAGCAGGGGACAGAGTTCCTACGAGCAGTACTTC.

The V call is TRBV28, the J call TRBJ2-1; D perhaps matches TRBD2 (5 bases). CDR1 is MDHEN, CDR2 SYDVKM, per germline. Trimming took 6 bases from V and 3 from J, leaving 15 bases between them. The CDR3 spans 15 residues. The CDR3 here is CASRKLEGYYNEQFF. CDR3 coding DNA: TGTGCCAGCAGGAAATTAGAGGGCTACTACAATGAGCAGTTCTTC.

The chain joins TRBV28 to TRBJ2-7; weak D call: TRBD1 (5 bases). This CDR3 has 16 amino acids. V was shortened by 3 bases and J by 2 bases, with 17 bases between the two germline ends. Germline CDR1 and CDR2: MDHEN and SYDVKM. The CDR3 DNA reads as TGTGCCAGCAGTTTGGGTGGGGCGACTCCCCCCTACGAGCAGTACTTC. Its protein is CASSLGGATPPYEQYF. Full variable domain (remainder filled in from reference TRBV28 and TRBJ2-7): DVKVTQSSRYLVKRTGEKVFLECVQDMDHENMFWYRQDPGLGLRLIYFSYDVKMKEKGDIPEGYSVSREKKERFSLILESASTNQTSMYLCASSLGGATPPYEQYFGPGTRLTVT.

The V and J genes are TRBV25-1 and TRBJ2-3; the D is unclear. The CDR3 is 15 amino acids. Germline loops: CDR1 MGHDK, CDR2 SYGVNS. V shed 3 bases and J shed 4 bases, with 14 bases lying between them. The CDR3 nucleotides are TGTGCCAGCAGTGAGGGCAAACTATGGGCAGATACGCAGTATTTT. Its translation: CASSEGKLWADTQYF.

The chain recombines TRBV11-2 with TRBJ2-5; D is possibly TRBD2 (6 bases). Germline V gene sequence: CDR1 SGHAT, CDR2 FQNNGV. This CDR3 is built from 17 residues. V shed 5 bases and J shed 1 base, with 20 bases lying between them. The chain's CDR3 is CASSPAWGDRFQETQYF. The CDR3 region has the DNA TGTGCCAGCAGCCCTGCCTGGGGGGACCGCTTCCAAGAGACCCAGTACTTC.

The gene calls are TRBV28 and TRBJ1-1; D uncertain. The CDR3 is 12 amino acids. With 5 bases removed from V and 2 bases from J, the gap between germline ends came to 6 bases. CDR1 is MDHEN, CDR2 SYDVKM, per germline. CDR3 protein: CASSMVNTEAFF. The CDR3 nucleotides read TGTGCCAGCAGTATGGTTAACACTGAAGCTTTCTTT.

The rearrangement joins TRBV6-5 to TRBJ2-7; TRBD2 aligns across 8 bases. The CDR3 sequence is 14 residues long. Germline assignment: CDR1 MNHEY and CDR2 SVGAGI. The trim removed 6 bases at V and 7 bases at J, leaving 11 bases unmatched. CDR3 sequence reads: CASSPREGVKEQYF. The CDR3 DNA is TGTGCCAGCAGCCCCCGGGAGGGGGTAAAGGAGCAGTACTTC.

The gene calls are TRBV7-9 and TRBJ2-7, with TRBD1 identical over 8 bases. Germline V CDR1 and CDR2: SEHNR, FQNEAQ (reference sequence). V trimming: 4 bases; J trimming: 3 bases; junction bases outside the gene matches: 5. The CDR3 loop spans 14 amino acids. CDR3 sequence reads: CASSYGQGFYEQYF. Written as DNA, the CDR3 is TGTGCCAGCAGCTACGGACAGGGTTTCTACGAGCAGTACTTC. The complete variable domain, with remaining parts taken from reference TRBV7-9 and TRBJ2-7, reads DTGVSQNPRHKITKRGQNVTFRCDPISEHNRLYWYRQTLGQGPEFLTYFQNEAQLEKSRLLSDRFSAERPKGSFSTLEIQRTEQGDSAMYLCASSYGQGFYEQYFGPGTRLTVT.

This chain connects TRBV5-4 to TRBJ2-1; no definite D call. Germline lookup yields CDR1 SGHNT and CDR2 YYREEE (reference sequence). The CDR3 sequence is 17 residues long. Deletions cut 4 bases from V and 6 bases from J, with 23 bases between. CDR3 sequence: CASSPNLRSRVGNEQFF. Written as DNA, the CDR3 is TGTGCCAGCAGCCCGAATTTACGCAGTAGAGTGGGCAATGAGCAGTTCTTC.

This clone was detected a few times. This sequence joins TRBV30 and TRBJ1-1; perhaps TRBD1 as D (6 bases). CDR1 is GTSNPN, CDR2 SVGIG, per germline (reference sequence). Trimming cost V 3 bases and J 5 bases, with 13 bases left between them. The CDR3 spans 13 residues. In nucleotides, the CDR3 is TGTGCCTGGAGCTCTATAGGGGGGACTGAAGCTTTCTTT. It specifies CAWSSIGGTEAFF.

V and J are TRBV6-4 and TRBJ2-5, with TRBD2 identical over 8 bases. Germline-derived CDR1 and CDR2 are MRHNA and SNTAGT. This CDR3 has 12 amino acids. Unmatched junction bases numbered 4, after V lost 8 bases and J lost 5 bases. CDR3 in DNA: TGTGCCAGCTTTCCGGGAGGGGAGACCCAGTACTTC. Residues: CASFPGGETQYF.

This clone was recorded only once. The rearrangement joins TRBV7-2 to TRBJ2-1; maybe TRBD1 (5 bases). CDR3 length equals 14 residues. The ends were cut back, 1 base at V and 8 bases at J, with 12 bases in the middle. Germline-derived CDR1 and CDR2 are SGHTA and FQGNSA. The DNA of the CDR3 is TGTGCCAGCAGCTTAGAAGGGGCCGGGCATGAGCAGTTCTTC. It yields the protein CASSLEGAGHEQFF. Looking up the rest from reference TRBV7-2 and TRBJ2-1 gives the full variable domain: GAGVSQSPSNKVTEKGKDVELRCDPISGHTALYWYRQSLGQGLEFLIYFQGNSAPDKSGLPSDRFSAERTGGSVSTLTIQRTQQEDSAVYLCASSLEGAGHEQFFGPGTRLTVL.

The V gene is TRBV28, the J gene TRBJ1-2, with unresolved D. Per the germline V gene, CDR1 is MDHEN and CDR2 is SYDVKM. This CDR3 is 15 amino acids long. Trimming cost V 5 bases and J 0 bases, with 13 bases left between them. The CDR3: CASSIYRRANYGYTF. The CDR3 DNA sequence: TGTGCCAGCAGTATTTACAGAAGAGCTAACTATGGCTACACCTTC.